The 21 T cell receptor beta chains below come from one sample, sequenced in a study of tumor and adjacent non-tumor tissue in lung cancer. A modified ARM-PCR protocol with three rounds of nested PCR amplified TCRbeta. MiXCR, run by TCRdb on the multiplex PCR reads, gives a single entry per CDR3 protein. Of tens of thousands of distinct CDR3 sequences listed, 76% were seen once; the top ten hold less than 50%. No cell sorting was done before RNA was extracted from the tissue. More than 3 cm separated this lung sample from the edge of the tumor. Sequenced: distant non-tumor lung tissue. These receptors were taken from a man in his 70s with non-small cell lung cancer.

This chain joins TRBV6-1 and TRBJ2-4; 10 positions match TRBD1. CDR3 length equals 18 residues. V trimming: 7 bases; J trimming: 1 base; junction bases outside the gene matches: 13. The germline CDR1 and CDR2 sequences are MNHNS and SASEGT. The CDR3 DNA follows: TGTGCCAGCAACGCCGGGACAGGGGATGTCTTTGCCAAAAACATTCAGTACTTC. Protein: CASNAGTGDVFAKNIQYF.

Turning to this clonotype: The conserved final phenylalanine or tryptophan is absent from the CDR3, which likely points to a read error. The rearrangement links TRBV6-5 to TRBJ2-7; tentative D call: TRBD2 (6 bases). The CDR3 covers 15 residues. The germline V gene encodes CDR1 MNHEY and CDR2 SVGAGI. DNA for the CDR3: TGTGCTAGCAGCCCGGTTGGGCGGGACCATTACGAGCAGTACTTA. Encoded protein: CASSPVGRDHYEQYL.

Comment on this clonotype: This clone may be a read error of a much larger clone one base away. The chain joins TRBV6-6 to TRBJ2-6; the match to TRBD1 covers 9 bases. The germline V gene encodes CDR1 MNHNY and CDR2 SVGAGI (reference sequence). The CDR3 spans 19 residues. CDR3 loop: CVSSLLPGQGNSGANVLTF. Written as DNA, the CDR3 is TGTGTCAGCAGCCTACTACCGGGACAGGGCAACTCTGGGGCCAACGTCCTGACTTTC.

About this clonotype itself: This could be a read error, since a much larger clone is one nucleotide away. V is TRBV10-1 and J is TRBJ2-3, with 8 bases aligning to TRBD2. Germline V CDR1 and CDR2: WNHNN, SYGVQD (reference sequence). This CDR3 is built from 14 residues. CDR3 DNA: TGCGCCAGCAGTGCGGGGGGGCCCACAGATACGCATTATTTT. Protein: CASSAGGPTDTHYF.

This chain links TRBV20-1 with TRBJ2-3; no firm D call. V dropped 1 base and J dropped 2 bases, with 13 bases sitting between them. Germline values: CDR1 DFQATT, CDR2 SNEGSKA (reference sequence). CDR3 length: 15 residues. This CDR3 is CSARALQRITDTQYF. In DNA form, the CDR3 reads TGCAGTGCTAGAGCACTACAGAGAATCACAGATACGCAGTATTTT.

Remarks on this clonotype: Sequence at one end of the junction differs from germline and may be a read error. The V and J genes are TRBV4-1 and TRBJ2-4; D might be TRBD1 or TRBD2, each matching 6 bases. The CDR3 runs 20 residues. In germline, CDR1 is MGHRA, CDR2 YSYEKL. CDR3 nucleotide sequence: TGCCCCAGCAGCCCACTACGTCTAACGGGGGCTGCTCCGGCCAAAAACATTCAGTACTTC. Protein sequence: CPSSPLRLTGAAPAKNIQYF.

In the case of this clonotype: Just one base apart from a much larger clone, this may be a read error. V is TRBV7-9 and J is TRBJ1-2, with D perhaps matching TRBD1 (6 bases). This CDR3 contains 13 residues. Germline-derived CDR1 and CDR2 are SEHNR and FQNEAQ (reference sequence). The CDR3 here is CASSLEGGYDYTF. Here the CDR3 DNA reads TGTGCCAGCAGCTTAGAGGGGGGCTATGACTACACCTTC.

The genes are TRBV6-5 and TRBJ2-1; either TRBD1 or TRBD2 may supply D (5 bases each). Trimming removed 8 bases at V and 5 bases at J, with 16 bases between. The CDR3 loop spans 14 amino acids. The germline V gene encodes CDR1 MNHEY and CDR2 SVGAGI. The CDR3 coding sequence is TGTGCCAGCTCGCCGGGACGGTCTGACAATGAGCAGTTCTTC. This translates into CASSPGRSDNEQFF.

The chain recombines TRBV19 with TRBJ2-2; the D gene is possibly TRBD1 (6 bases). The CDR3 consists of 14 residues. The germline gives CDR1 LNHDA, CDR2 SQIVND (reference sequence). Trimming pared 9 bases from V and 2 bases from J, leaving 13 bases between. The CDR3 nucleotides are TGTGCCAGCAGGGACATGGGCAACACCGGGGAGCTGTTTTTT. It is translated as CASRDMGNTGELFF.

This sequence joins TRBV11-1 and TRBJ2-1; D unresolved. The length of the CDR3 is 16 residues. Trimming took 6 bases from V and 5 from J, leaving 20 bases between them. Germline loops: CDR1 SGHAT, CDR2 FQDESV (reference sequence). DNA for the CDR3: TGTGCCAGCAGTCCGATAACTACCGGCAAAAACAATGAGCAGTTCTTC. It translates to CASSPITTGKNNEQFF.

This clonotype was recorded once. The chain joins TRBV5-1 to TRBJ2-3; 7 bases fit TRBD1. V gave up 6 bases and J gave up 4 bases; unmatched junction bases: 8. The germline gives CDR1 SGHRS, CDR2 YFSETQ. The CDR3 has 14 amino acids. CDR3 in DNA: TGCGCCAGCATCTTTCTTGGACAGGCAGATACGCAGTATTTT. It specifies CASIFLGQADTQYF.

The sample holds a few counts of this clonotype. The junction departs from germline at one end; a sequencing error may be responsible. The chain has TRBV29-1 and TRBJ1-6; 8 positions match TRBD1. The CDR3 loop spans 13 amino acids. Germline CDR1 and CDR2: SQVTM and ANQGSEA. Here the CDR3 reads CSVKTGDTSPPHF. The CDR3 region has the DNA TGCAGCGTTAAGACAGGGGATACTTCACCCCCCCACTTC.

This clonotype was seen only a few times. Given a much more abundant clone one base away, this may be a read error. CDR3: CASSLTSDQHQHF. The CDR3 DNA reads TGTGCCAGCAGCTTAACGAGCGATCAGCACCAGCATTTT. The V call is TRBV7-9, the J call TRBJ1-5; no firm D call. The CDR3 runs to 13 residues. From germline, CDR1 is SEHNR and CDR2 FQNEAQ (reference sequence). The full variable domain, in which reference TRBV7-9 and TRBJ1-5 provide the parts outside the CDR3, is DTGVSQNPRHKITKRGQNVTFRCDPISEHNRLYWYRQTLGQGPEFLTYFQNEAQLEKSRLLSDRFSAERPKGSFSTLEIQRTEQGDSAMYLCASSLTSDQHQHFGDGTRLSIL.

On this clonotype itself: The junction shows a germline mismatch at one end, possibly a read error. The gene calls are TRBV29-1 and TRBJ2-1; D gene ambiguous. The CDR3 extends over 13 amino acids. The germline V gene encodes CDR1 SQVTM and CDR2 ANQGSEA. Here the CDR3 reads CRVEGDYYNEQFF. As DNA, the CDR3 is TGCAGGGTTGAAGGTGATTACTACAATGAGCAGTTCTTC.

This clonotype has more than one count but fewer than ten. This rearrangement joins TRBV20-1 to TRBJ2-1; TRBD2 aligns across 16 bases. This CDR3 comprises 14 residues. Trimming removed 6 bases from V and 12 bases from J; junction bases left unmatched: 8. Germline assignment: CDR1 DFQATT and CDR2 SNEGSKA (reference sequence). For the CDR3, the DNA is TGCAGTGCGCGCGGGACTAGCGGGGGGGCCAGGCAGTTCTTC. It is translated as CSARGTSGGARQFF.

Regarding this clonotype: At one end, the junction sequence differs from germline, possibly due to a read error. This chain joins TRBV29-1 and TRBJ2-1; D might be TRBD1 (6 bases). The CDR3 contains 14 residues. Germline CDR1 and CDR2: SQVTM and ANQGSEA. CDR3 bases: TGCAGCGCTGTGGAGAGGGACACAAACAATGAGCAGTTCTTT. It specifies CSAVERDTNNEQFF.

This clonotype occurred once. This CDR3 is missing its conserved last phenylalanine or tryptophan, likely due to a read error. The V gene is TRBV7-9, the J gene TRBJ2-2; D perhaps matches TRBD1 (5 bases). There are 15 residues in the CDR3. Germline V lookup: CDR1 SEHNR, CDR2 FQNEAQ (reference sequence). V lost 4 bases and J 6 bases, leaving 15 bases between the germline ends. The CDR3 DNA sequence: TGTGCCAGCAGCTCGACAGATAAGGGTCCCGGGGAGCTGTTTTTG. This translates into CASSSTDKGPGELFL.

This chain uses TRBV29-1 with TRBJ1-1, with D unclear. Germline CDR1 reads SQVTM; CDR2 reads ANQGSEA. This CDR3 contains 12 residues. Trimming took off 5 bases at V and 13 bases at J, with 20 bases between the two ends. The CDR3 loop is CSVLAERPECFF. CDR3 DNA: TGCAGCGTTTTGGCGGAGAGGCCTGAATGTTTCTTT. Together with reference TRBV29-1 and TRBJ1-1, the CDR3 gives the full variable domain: SAVISQKPSRDICQRGTSLTIQCQVDSQVTMMFWYRQQPGQSLTLIATANQGSEATYESGFVIDKFPISRPNLTFSTLTVSNMSPEDSSIYLCSVLAERPECFFGQGTRLTVV.

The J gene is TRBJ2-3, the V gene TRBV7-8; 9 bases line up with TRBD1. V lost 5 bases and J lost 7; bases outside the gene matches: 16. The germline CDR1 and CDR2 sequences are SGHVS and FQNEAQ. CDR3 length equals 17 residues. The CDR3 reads CASSDRDRVSGAYTQYF. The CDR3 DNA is TGTGCCAGCAGCGACCGGGACAGGGTGTCCGGCGCATATACGCAGTATTTT.

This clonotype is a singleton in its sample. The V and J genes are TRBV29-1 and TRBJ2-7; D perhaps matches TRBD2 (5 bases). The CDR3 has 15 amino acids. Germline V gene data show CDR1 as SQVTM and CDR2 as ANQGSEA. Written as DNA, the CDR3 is TGCAGTAACGACCCAGATCAAGGACTTGGCAAGGAGCAGTACTTC. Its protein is CSNDPDQGLGKEQYF.

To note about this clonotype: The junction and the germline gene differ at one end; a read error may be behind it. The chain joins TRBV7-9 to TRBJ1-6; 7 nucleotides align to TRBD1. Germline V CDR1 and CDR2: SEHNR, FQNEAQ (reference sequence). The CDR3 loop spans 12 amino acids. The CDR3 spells CTSNNRGSPFHF. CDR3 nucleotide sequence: TGTACCAGCAACAACAGGGGTTCACCATTCCACTTT.